These 3 T cell receptor delta chains were all obtained from the same sample, sequenced in a study of Vδ1+ human thymocytes. General study findings and limits: Thymic TRG and TRD repertoires appeared highly polyclonal, with Gaussian CDR3 length distributions.

The antigens of these receptors remain unknown. Extracted RNA was reverse transcribed into cDNA. The CDR3 regions were amplified by multiplex PCR from V-gene primers to a constant-region primer. TCRdb re-processed the multiplex PCR reads via CATT. Among 45,000 to 75,000 delta-chain clones, about 15% were seen once, and the ten largest hold 0.3% to 0.45%. The sequenced sample consisted of Vdelta1+ gamma-delta thymocytes from the thymus. The subset is: FACS-sorted CD3+ TCRalphabeta- TCRVdelta1+ TCRVdelta2- thymocytes. These receptors were collected from a girl less than two years old who had congenital heart surgery.

This clone was counted a few times. The chain recombines TRDV1 with TRDJ1, with D possibly matching TRDD3 (6 bases). Trimming pared 1 base from V and 2 bases from J, leaving 26 bases between. CDR1 TSWWSYY and CDR2 QGS come from the germline V gene. The CDR3 consists of 20 residues. CDR3 protein: CALGERFPGTALWGTDKLIF. The CDR3 bases are TGTGCTCTTGGGGAACGCTTCCCCGGTACTGCCCTATGGGGGACCGATAAACTCATCTTT.

This clone was recorded a few times. A read error may account for a junction end that differs from germline. The chain combines TRDV1 with TRDJ2; tentative D call: TRDD3 (5 bases). This CDR3 region has 24 residues. CDR1 and CDR2 from the germline V gene are TSWWSYY and QGS. The CDR3 nucleotides are TGTGCTCTTTGGGAACTCCGATATTCTGTAGGGGGTTTGTCAAGCCTCCTGACGACAGCACAACTCTTCTTT. This codes for CALWELRYSVGGLSSLLTTAQLFF.

V and J are TRDV1 and TRDJ1; TRDD3 aligns across 10 bases. The germline V gene has CDR1 TSWWSYY and CDR2 QGS. The junction had 20 bases not matched to a gene; V was cut back by 4 bases and J by 0 bases. CDR3 length: 21 residues. CDR3 bases: TGTGCTCTTGGGGGCGGTTCCTACGACTGGGGGATCCCCATTGACACCGATAAACTCATCTTT. Translated: CALGGGSYDWGIPIDTDKLIF.